What follows is one TCR beta chain and its context. Germline V lookup: CDR1 SGHDN, CDR2 FVKESK. CDR3 size: 15 residues. Trimming shortened V by 2 bases and J by 0 bases, and 9 bases separated the two germline ends. The record originates from a study of blood T cell repertoires in COVID-19. Study background: Sources were T cells, B-cell-depleted T cells, or PBMCs; the material itself was cDNA or gDNA.

As handled by the study authors: How many nucleated cells were present was estimated from reference gene primer amplification. The protocol was immunoSEQ multiplex PCR, while the TCRdb copy is restricted to in-frame clones and leaves out a portion. V, J and clone size are those of that table, while D and trimming were read from the DNA. The sample lists 120,000 or so clones, roughly 77% occurring once. The TCR sequence derives from a man between 60 and 75 years old with active or convalescent COVID-19. Source material: peripheral blood. This chain links TRBV14 with TRBJ2-3, with D perhaps TRBD1 (5 bases). This chain's CDR3 is CASSQRQTSTDTQYF. CDR3 sequence (DNA): TGTGCCAGCAGCCAACGACAGACGAGCACAGATACGCAGTATTTT.